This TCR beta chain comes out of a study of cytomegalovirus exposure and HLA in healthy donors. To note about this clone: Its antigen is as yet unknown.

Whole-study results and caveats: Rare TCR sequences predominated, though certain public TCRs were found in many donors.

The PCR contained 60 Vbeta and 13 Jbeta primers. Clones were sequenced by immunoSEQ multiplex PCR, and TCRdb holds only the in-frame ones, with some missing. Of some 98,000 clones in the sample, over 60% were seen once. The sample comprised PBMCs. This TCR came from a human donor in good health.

This CDR3 reads CASSLFGANEKLFF. DNA of the CDR3: TGTGCCAGCAGCTTATTCGGGGCTAATGAAAAACTGTTTTTT. The V call is TRBV7-2, the J call TRBJ1-4; D not resolved. Germline-derived CDR1 and CDR2 are SGHTA and FQGNSA. The CDR3 sequence is 14 residues long. V gave up 2 bases and J gave up 3 bases, with 7 bases separating them.